These 21 T cell receptor beta chains share one sample of origin, sequenced in a study of blood T cell repertoires in COVID-19. Produced via immunoSEQ multiplex PCR; TCRdb's table is partial and in-frame only. The repertoire holds a few hundred thousand clones, with around 85% as singletons. The sequenced sample consisted of peripheral blood. The receptors originated from a man aged 80 or over with acute or convalescent COVID-19.

The chain employs TRBV11-1 and TRBJ1-1; TRBD1 aligns across 7 bases. CDR3 length: 14 amino acids. Germline V lookup: CDR1 SGHAT, CDR2 FQDESV (reference sequence). V was clipped by 5 bases and J by 6 bases; unmatched bases: 9. The CDR3 sequence is CASSPDRVVAEAFF. The CDR3 region has the DNA TGTGCCAGCAGCCCCGACAGGGTAGTGGCTGAAGCTTTCTTT.

This chain uses TRBV5-5 with TRBJ2-7; D remains unclear. This CDR3 contains 12 residues. The V gene's germline CDR1 is SGHKS and CDR2 YYEKEE (reference sequence). The ends were cut back, 5 bases at V and 5 bases at J, with 11 bases in the middle. CDR3 in DNA: TGTGCCAGCAGTTTTACAGTCCACGAGCAGTACTTC. Translation gives CASSFTVHEQYF. Variable domain in full (rest from reference TRBV5-5 and TRBJ2-7): DAGVTQSPTHLIKTRGQQVTLRCSPISGHKSVSWYQQVLGQGPQFIFQYYEKEERGRGNFPDRFSARQFPNYSSELNVNALLLGDSALYLCASSFTVHEQYFGPGTRLTVT.

The chain joins TRBV5-6 to TRBJ1-3, with D tentatively TRBD1 (6 bases). The V end was cut by 5 bases, the J end by 0 bases, with 12 bases between. Germline V gene sequence: CDR1 SGHDT, CDR2 YYEEEE. There are 15 residues in the CDR3. CDR3 DNA: TGTGCCAGCAGACCTGACAGGTCCTCTGGAAACACCATATATTTT. This codes for CASRPDRSSGNTIYF.

This clone was seen a few times. The J gene is TRBJ1-5, the V gene TRBV6-1; 10 bases fit TRBD1. This CDR3 is 16 amino acids long. Germline V gene lookup returns CDR1 MNHNS and CDR2 SASEGT. Trimming removed 3 bases from V and 2 bases from J; junction bases left unmatched: 4. The CDR3 loop is CASSEDRGVGNQPQHF. The CDR3 bases are TGTGCCAGCAGTGAGGACAGGGGGGTAGGCAATCAGCCCCAGCATTTT.

V and J are TRBV7-2 and TRBJ2-1; TRBD2 matches at 7 bases. Germline V lookup: CDR1 SGHTA, CDR2 FQGNSA. The CDR3 has 16 amino acids. V shed 5 bases, J shed 4 bases, and the junction held 11 bases outside the gene matches. CDR3 residues: CASSPVAGSGYNEQFF. The CDR3 DNA follows: TGTGCCAGCAGCCCGGTAGCGGGTAGCGGTTACAATGAGCAGTTCTTC.

V is TRBV28 and J is TRBJ1-5, with no clear D. Germline values: CDR1 MDHEN, CDR2 SYDVKM. CDR3 length equals 14 residues. The V gene lost 5 bases and the J gene lost 9 bases, with 17 bases spanning the gap. The CDR3 reads CASSPQLNQRPQHF. CDR3 sequence (DNA): TGTGCCAGCAGTCCTCAGTTAAATCAACGGCCCCAGCATTTT.

V gene TRBV18 combines with J gene TRBJ1-5; weak D call: TRBD1 (6 bases). The V end lost 5 bases, the J end lost 0 bases, and 17 bases lay between the germline ends. In germline, CDR1 is KGHSH, CDR2 LQKENI. CDR3 length: 17 residues. CDR3 protein: CASSTRTVDYSNQPQHF. The CDR3 DNA is TGTGCCAGCTCAACCCGGACAGTAGACTATAGCAATCAGCCCCAGCATTTT.

The chain joins TRBV5-1 to TRBJ1-3; D may be TRBD1 (5 bases). Deletions cut 0 bases from V and 0 bases from J, with 19 bases between. Germline CDR1 SGHRS, CDR2 YFSETQ. The CDR3 sequence is 19 residues long. CDR3 nucleotide sequence: TGCGCCAGCAGCTTGGAGGGGCAGAACAGTTTTCTCTCTGGAAACACCATATATTTT. This codes for CASSLEGQNSFLSGNTIYF.

This clone has a handful of counts. This chain joins TRBV6-2 or TRBV6-3 and TRBJ2-7; no clear D gene. The CDR3 runs 11 residues. V lost 3 bases and J lost 2, with 2 bases in between. Germline lookup yields CDR1 MNHEY and CDR2 SVGEGT. The CDR3 spells CASSYTYEQYF. CDR3 DNA sequence: TGTGCCAGCAGTTATACCTACGAGCAGTACTTC.

J is TRBJ2-7 and V is TRBV5-1; D possibly corresponds to TRBD1 (6 bases). Germline loops: CDR1 SGHRS, CDR2 YFSETQ. V was trimmed by 1 base and J by 5 bases, leaving 13 bases between them. The CDR3 consists of 14 residues. Here the CDR3 reads CASSLQGIADEQYF. The CDR3 DNA is TGCGCCAGCAGCTTGCAGGGGATCGCGGACGAGCAGTACTTC.

This rearrangement joins TRBV10-3 to TRBJ2-3; no clear D gene. Germline assignment: CDR1 ENHRY and CDR2 SYGVKD. Trimming took 6 bases from V and 4 from J, leaving 8 bases between them. The CDR3 totals 12 residues. CDR3 nucleotides: TGTGCCATCAGCCCCCGGGCAGATACGCAGTATTTT. Translated: CAISPRADTQYF.

This chain connects TRBV12-5 to TRBJ2-1; 8 nucleotides agree with TRBD2. The CDR3 sequence is 19 residues long. Unmatched junction bases numbered 15, after V lost 5 bases and J lost 0 bases. From germline, CDR1 is LGHNT and CDR2 FRNRAP. The CDR3 DNA reads TGTGCTAGTGGTCAACCCGGGACTAGTATTCCACCCTCCTACAATGAGCAGTTCTTC. Residues: CASGQPGTSIPPSYNEQFF.

The CDR3 protein is CASSLGGGGARESGYTF. CDR3 coding DNA: TGTGCCAGCAGCTTAGGAGGAGGGGGCGCAAGAGAGTCTGGCTACACCTTC. The chain couples TRBV7-2 to TRBJ1-2; 7 bases are shared with TRBD1. V was clipped by 1 base and J by 7 bases; unmatched bases: 15. Germline V CDR1 and CDR2: SGHTA, FQGNSA. The CDR3 contains 17 residues. The whole variable domain, remainder taken from reference TRBV7-2 and TRBJ1-2, is GAGVSQSPSNKVTEKGKDVELRCDPISGHTALYWYRQSLGQGLEFLIYFQGNSAPDKSGLPSDRFSAERTGGSVSTLTIQRTQQEDSAVYLCASSLGGGGARESGYTFGSGTRLTVV.

This clone was observed a few times. The chain employs TRBV6-2 or TRBV6-3 and TRBJ1-1; D is unclear. The CDR3 runs to 13 residues. Germline V gives CDR1 MNHEY, CDR2 SVGEGT. Deletions cut 5 bases from V and 1 base from J, with 8 bases between. The CDR3 DNA follows: TGTGCCAGCAGTCGAACTGGGAACACTGAAGCTTTCTTT. Translation: CASSRTGNTEAFF.

The chain is built from TRBV6-4 and TRBJ2-3, with D perhaps TRBD1 (5 bases). Germline CDR1 MRHNA, CDR2 SNTAGT. V was trimmed by 2 bases and J by 9 bases, leaving 6 bases between them. The CDR3 is made up of 11 amino acids. CDR3 protein: CASSDRGTQYF. DNA of the CDR3: TGTGCCAGCAGTGACAGGGGCACGCAGTATTTT.

V is TRBV27 and J is TRBJ2-7; 7 bases agree with TRBD1. V shed 2 bases and J 4 bases; nucleotides not matched to a gene: 2. CDR1 is MNHEY and CDR2 is SMNVEV in the germline V gene (reference sequence). This CDR3 has 13 residues. CDR3 sequence (DNA): TGTGCCAGCAGTTTAGTCAGGGGGTACGAGCAGTACTTC. Translated, it gives CASSLVRGYEQYF.

The V and J genes are TRBV19 and TRBJ1-2, with D perhaps matching TRBD1 (5 bases). This CDR3 is 15 amino acids long. Per the germline V gene, CDR1 is LNHDA and CDR2 is SQIVND (reference sequence). The V and J ends lost 5 bases and 4 bases respectively, with 17 bases between them. The CDR3 sequence is CASSLDYGTIYGYTF. Here the CDR3 DNA reads TGTGCCAGTAGTCTTGACTACGGGACTATCTATGGCTACACCTTC. The full variable domain, completed using reference TRBV19 and TRBJ1-2, is DGGITQSPKYLFRKEGQNVTLSCEQNLNHDAMYWYRQDPGQGLRLIYYSQIVNDFQKGDIAEGYSVSREKKESFPLTVTSAQKNPTAFYLCASSLDYGTIYGYTFGSGTRLTVV.

In this sample, this clone turned up once. CDR3 in amino acids: CASSQDQRRGRGNYGYTF. The CDR3 DNA reads TGCGCCAGCAGCCAAGACCAGAGGCGGGGCAGGGGGAACTATGGCTACACCTTC. The rearrangement uses TRBV4-1 and TRBJ1-2; 7 bases map to TRBD1. Germline V CDR1 and CDR2: MGHRA, YSYEKL. Trimming took 0 bases from V and 2 from J; bases not matched to a gene: 12. This CDR3 is built from 18 residues.

The chain recombines TRBV7-2 with TRBJ2-7, with TRBD1 identical over 9 bases. Germline assignment: CDR1 SGHTA and CDR2 FQGNSA. V shed 5 bases, J shed 1 base, and the junction held 6 bases outside the gene matches. CDR3 length: 15 residues. CDR3 region: CASSATGGLSYEQYF. CDR3 in DNA: TGTGCCAGCAGCGCGACAGGGGGTCTATCCTACGAGCAGTACTTC.

The chain uses TRBV10-3 and TRBJ1-6; 8 bases map to TRBD1. Per the germline V gene, CDR1 is ENHRY and CDR2 is SYGVKD. This CDR3 is built from 15 residues. With V trimmed by 4 bases and J by 5 bases, 4 bases remained unmatched. CDR3 nucleotides: TGTGCCATCAGTGGGTTGACAGGGGATAATTCACCCCTCCACTTT. It codes for CAISGLTGDNSPLHF.

The chain carries TRBV2 and TRBJ1-6; the match to TRBD1 covers 8 bases. The J segment lost 7 bases and the V segment lost 6 bases, leaving 8 bases of the junction unmatched. The CDR3 extends over 15 amino acids. Germline-derived CDR1 and CDR2 are SNHLY and FYNNEI. The CDR3 bases are TGTGCCAGCAGACAGCAGGGGGCGGGAAATTCACCCCTCCACTTT. This encodes CASRQQGAGNSPLHF. The entire variable domain, with the rest obtained from reference TRBV2 and TRBJ1-6, is as follows: EPEVTQTPSHQVTQMGQEVILRCVPISNHLYFYWYRQILGQKVEFLVSFYNNEISEKSEIFDDQFSVERPDGSNFTLKIRSTKLEDSAMYFCASRQQGAGNSPLHFGNGTRLTVT.